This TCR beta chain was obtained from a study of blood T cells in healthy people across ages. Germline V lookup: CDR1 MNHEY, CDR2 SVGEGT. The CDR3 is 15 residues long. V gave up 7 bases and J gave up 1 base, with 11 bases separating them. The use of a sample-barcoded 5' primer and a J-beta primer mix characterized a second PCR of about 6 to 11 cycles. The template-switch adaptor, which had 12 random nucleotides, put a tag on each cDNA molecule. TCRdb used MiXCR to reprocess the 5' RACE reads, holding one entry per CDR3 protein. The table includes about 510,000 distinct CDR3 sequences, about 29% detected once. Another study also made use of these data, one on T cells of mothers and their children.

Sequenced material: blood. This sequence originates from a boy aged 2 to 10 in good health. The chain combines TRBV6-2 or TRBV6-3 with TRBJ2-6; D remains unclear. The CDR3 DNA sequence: TGTGCCAGCACCGTTCTACGATCTGGGGCCAACGTCCTGACTTTC. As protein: CASTVLRSGANVLTF.